The clone carrying this T cell receptor beta chain was seen repeatedly, ten times or more. The sample belongs to a study of T-cell reconstitution after alpha-beta-depleted transplantation in children. It was with unique molecular identifiers that the TCRbeta library was prepared. MiXCR, run by TCRdb on the PCR reads, gives a single entry per CDR3 protein. The repertoire holds approximately 350,000 distinct CDR3 sequences, with about 14% as singletons. The sequence derives from a human donor who donated a stem cell graft to a child with Fanconi anemia. This sample comprised PBMCs, obtained from the stem cell graft.

The CDR3 sequence: CASKKRTESGTQYF. CDR3 DNA: TGTGCCAGCAAGAAAAGAACGGAGTCAGGGACCCAGTACTTC. This chain joins TRBV12-3 or TRBV12-4 and TRBJ2-5, with unresolved D. V lost 7 bases and J lost 7, with 19 bases in between. The CDR3 is 14 residues long.